The present T cell receptor beta chain was sequenced within a study of T cell responses to AZD1222 COVID-19 vaccine. The CDR3 contains 17 residues. Between the trimmed V and J ends, which lost 2 bases and 5 bases, there was a span of 18 bases. Germline V gene data show CDR1 as SGHVS and CDR2 as FNYEAQ. Whole-study findings and limits: Close to half of all spike-specific TCRs reportedly target regions of the variants that are unmutated.

As concerns this clone: The antigen is unknown.

Profiling relied on immunoSEQ multiplex PCR, and the TCRdb table lists in-frame clones only, not all of them. Of some 120,000 clones listed, just over 90% are singletons. Source: peripheral blood, taken on day 0 of AZD1222 vaccination. J is TRBJ2-2 and V is TRBV7-6, with D possibly being TRBD2 (6 bases). The TCR originated in an adult in good health. The CDR3 DNA reads as TGTGCCAGCAGCTTAAAATCGTCGGGAGTTCTGACCGGGGAGCTGTTTTTT. It yields the protein CASSLKSSGVLTGELFF.